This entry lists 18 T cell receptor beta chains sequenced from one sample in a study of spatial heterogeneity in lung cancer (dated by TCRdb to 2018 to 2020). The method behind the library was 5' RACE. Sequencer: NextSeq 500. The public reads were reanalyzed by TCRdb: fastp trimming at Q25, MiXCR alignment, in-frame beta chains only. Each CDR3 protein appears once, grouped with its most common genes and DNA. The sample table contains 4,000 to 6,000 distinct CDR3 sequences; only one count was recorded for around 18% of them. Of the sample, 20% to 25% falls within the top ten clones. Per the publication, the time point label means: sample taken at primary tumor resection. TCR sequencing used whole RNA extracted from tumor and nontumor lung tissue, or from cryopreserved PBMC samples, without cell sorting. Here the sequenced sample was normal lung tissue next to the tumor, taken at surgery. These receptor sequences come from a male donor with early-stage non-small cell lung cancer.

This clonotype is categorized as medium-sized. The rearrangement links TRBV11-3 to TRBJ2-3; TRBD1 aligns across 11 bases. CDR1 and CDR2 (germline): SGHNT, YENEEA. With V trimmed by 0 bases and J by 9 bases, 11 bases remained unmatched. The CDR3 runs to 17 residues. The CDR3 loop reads CASSLDGGQGASITQYF. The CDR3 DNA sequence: TGTGCCAGCAGCTTAGATGGAGGACAGGGGGCCTCAATAACGCAGTATTTT.

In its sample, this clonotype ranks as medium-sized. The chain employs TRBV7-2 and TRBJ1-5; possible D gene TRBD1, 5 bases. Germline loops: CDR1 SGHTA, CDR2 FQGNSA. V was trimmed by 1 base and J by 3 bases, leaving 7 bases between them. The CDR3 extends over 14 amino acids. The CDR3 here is CASSLGGFNQPQHF. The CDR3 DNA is TGTGCCAGCAGCTTAGGGGGGTTCAATCAGCCCCAGCATTTT.

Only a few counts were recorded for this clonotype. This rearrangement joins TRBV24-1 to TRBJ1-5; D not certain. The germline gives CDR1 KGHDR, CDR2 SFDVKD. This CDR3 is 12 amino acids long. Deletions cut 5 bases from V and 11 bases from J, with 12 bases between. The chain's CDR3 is CATSAPNTAQHF. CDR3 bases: TGTGCCACCAGTGCCCCTAATACGGCCCAGCATTTT.

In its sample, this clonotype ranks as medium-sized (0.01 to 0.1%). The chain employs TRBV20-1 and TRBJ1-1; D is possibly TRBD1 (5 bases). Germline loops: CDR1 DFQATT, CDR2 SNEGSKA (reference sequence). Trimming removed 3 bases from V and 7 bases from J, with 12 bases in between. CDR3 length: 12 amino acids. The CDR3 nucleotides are TGCAGTGCTAGGATGGGGGTGGTTGAAGCTTTCTTT. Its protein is CSARMGVVEAFF.

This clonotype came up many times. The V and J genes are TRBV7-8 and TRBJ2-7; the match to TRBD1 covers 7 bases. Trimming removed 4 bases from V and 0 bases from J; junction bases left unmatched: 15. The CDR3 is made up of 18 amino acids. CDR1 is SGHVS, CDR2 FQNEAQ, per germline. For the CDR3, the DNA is TGTGCCAGCAGCTCTACTACAGGGGCCGAACCGAGCTCCTACGAGCAGTACGTC. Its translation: CASSSTTGAEPSSYEQYV.

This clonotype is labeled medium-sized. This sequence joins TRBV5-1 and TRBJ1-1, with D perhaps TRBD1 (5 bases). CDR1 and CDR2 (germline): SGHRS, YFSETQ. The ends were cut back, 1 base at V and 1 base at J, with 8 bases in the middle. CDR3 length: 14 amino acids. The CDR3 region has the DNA TGCGCCAGCAGCTTGAACAGGCAGAACACTGAAGCTTTCTTT. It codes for CASSLNRQNTEAFF.

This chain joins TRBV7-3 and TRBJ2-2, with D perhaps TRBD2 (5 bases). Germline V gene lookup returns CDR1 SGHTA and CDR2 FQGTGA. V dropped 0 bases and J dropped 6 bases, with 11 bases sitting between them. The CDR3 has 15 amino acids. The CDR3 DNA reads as TGTGCCAGCAGCTTAACCGTTCCTAGCCCCGGGGAGCTGTTTTTT. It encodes CASSLTVPSPGELFF.

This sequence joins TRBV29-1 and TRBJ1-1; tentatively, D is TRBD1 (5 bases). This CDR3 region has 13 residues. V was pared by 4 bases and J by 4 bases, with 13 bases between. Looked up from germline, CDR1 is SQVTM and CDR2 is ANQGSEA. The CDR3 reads CSVALHRSTEAFF. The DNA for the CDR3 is TGCAGCGTTGCTCTCCACAGGAGCACTGAAGCTTTCTTT.

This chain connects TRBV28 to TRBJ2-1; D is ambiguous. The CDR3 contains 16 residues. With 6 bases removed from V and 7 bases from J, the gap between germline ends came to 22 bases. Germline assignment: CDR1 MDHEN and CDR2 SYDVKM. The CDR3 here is CASRPPSGSGENEQFF. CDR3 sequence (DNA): TGTGCCAGCAGGCCCCCTTCGGGTAGTGGGGAAAATGAGCAGTTCTTC.

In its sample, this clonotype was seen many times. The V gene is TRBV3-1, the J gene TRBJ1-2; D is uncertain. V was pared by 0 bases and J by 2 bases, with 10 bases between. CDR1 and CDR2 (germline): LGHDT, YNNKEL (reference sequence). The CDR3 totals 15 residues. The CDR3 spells CASSQDFATNYGYTF. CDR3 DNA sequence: TGTGCCAGCAGCCAAGATTTCGCGACCAACTATGGCTACACCTTC. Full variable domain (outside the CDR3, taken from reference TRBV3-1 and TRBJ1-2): DTAVSQTPKYLVTQMGNDKSIKCEQNLGHDTMYWYKQDSKKFLKIMFSYNNKELIINETVPNRFSPKSPDKAHLNLHINSLELGDSAVYFCASSQDFATNYGYTFGSGTRLTVV.

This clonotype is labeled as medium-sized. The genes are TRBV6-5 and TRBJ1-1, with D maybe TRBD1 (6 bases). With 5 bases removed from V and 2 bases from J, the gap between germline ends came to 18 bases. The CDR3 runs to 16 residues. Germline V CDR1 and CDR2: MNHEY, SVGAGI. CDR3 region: CASSTRGEGGNTEAFF. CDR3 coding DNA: TGTGCCAGCAGTACCAGGGGTGAGGGAGGTAACACTGAAGCTTTCTTT.

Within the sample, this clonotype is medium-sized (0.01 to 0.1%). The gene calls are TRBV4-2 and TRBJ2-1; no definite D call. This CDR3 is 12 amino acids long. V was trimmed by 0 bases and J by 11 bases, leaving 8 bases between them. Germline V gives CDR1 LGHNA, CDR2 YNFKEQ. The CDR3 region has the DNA TGTGCCAGCAGCCAAGATGGTGGGAAGCAGTTCTTC. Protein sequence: CASSQDGGKQFF.

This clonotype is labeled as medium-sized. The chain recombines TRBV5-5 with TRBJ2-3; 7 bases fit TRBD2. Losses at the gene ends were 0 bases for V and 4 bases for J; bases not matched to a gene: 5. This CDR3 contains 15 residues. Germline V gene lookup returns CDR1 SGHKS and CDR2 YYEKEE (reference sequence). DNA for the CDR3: TGTGCCAGCAGCTTGGAAGCGGGGACCCCAGATACGCAGTATTTT. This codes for CASSLEAGTPDTQYF.

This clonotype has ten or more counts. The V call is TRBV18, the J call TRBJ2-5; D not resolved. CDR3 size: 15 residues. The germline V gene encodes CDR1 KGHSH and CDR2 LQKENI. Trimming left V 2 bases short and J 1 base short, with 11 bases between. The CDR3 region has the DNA TGTGCCAGCTCACCAGAAACCGACGGCCAAGAGACCCAGTACTTC. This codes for CASSPETDGQETQYF.

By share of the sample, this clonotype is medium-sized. In DNA form, the CDR3 reads TGCGCCAGCAGTCAACATTCCCGTGAGGGACAGCTACACACCGGGGAGCTGTTTTTT. Translated, it gives CASSQHSREGQLHTGELFF. The chain links TRBV23-1 to TRBJ2-2; TRBD1 aligns across 7 bases. TRBV23-1 qualifies as an ORF whose function is uncertain. The length of the CDR3 is 19 residues. J gave up 3 bases and V 2 bases, and 15 bases lay outside the gene matches.

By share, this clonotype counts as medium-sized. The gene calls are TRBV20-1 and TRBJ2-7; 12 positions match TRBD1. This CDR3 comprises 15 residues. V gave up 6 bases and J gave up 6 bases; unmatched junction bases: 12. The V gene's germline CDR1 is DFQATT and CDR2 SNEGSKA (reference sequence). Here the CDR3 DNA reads TGCAGTGCGTACCCCCCGGGACAGGGGGCAGGCGAGCAGTACTTC. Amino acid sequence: CSAYPPGQGAGEQYF.

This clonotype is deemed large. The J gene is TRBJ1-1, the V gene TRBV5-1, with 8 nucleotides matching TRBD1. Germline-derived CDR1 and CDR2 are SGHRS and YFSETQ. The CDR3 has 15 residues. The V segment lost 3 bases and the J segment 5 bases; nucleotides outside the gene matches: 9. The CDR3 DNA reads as TGCGCCAGCAGCTCCCGACAGGGGTTGGAAACTGAAGCTTTCTTT. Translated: CASSSRQGLETEAFF.

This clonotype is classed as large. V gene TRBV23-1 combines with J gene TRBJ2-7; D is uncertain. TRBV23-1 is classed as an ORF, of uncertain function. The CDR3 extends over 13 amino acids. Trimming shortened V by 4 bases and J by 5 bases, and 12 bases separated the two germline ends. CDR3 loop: CASSRNRPDEQYF. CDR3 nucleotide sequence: TGCGCCAGCAGTCGGAACAGACCTGACGAGCAGTACTTC.